These 3 T cell receptor beta chains share one sample of origin, sequenced in a study of T cells in Graves' hyperthyroidism and ophthalmopathy. TCR beta CDR3 regions were amplified from RNA. In the first-round RT-PCR of the TCR CDR3, the HTBI primer set was used. Each CDR3 protein is one row after TCRdb ran MiXCR on the multiplex PCR reads. The sample lists approximately 370,000 distinct CDR3 sequences, about 18% occurring once. The sequenced sample consisted of blood. All receptors come from a woman aged 25-40 years with Graves' hyperthyroidism that later progressed to Graves' ophthalmopathy.

The V gene is TRBV4-1, the J gene TRBJ2-1, with D maybe TRBD1 (7 bases). Germline-derived CDR1 and CDR2 are MGHRA and YSYEKL. The length of the CDR3 is 17 residues. The V and J ends lost 1 base and 4 bases respectively, with 17 bases between them. CDR3 in DNA: TGCGCCAGCAGCCAAGGACAGGGAAGCGCGGGATACAATGAGCAGTTCTTC. Its protein product is CASSQGQGSAGYNEQFF.

The rearrangement uses TRBV2 and TRBJ2-3, with TRBD2 matching over 10 bases. The germline CDR1 and CDR2 sequences are SNHLY and FYNNEI. CDR3 length: 13 residues. Unmatched junction bases numbered 4, after V lost 11 bases and J lost 2 bases. CDR3 in DNA: TGTGCCGTACTAGCGGGGTCCACAGATACGCAGTATTTT. Its translation: CAVLAGSTDTQYF. Filled out from reference TRBV2 and TRBJ2-3, the complete variable domain reads EPEVTQTPSHQVTQMGQEVILRCVPISNHLYFYWYRQILGQKVEFLVSFYNNEISEKSEIFDDQFSVERPDGSNFTLKIRSTKLEDSAMYFCAVLAGSTDTQYFGPGTRLTVL.

The sample holds many counts of this clonotype. The chain couples TRBV14 to TRBJ1-1, with D unclear. V lost 0 bases and J 8 bases, leaving 13 bases between the germline ends. CDR3 length: 14 residues. The germline V gene encodes CDR1 SGHDN and CDR2 FVKESK. The CDR3 is CASSQDESPLEAFF. DNA of the CDR3: TGTGCCAGCAGCCAAGATGAGAGCCCCTTGGAAGCTTTCTTT. Supplemented by reference TRBV14 and TRBJ1-1, the full variable domain reads EAGVTQFPSHSVIEKGQTVTLRCDPISGHDNLYWYRRVMGKEIKFLLHFVKESKQDESGMPNNRFLAERTGGTYSTLKVQPAELEDSGVYFCASSQDESPLEAFFGQGTRLTVV.